These T cell receptor beta chains were read from a single sample in a study of molecular identifiers for immune sequencing clone quantification. TCRdb passed the PCR reads through MiXCR, listing each CDR3 protein once. The top ten clones hold about 0.85% of a sample with about 89,000 distinct CDR3 sequences, roughly 19% of them seen once. Sample: naive CD8+ T cells from blood, with Jurkat cell RNA spiked in. These receptors originate from a human donor in good health. Some libraries in this study had Jurkat cell RNA spiked in. Each CDR3 is given with its conserved first and last residue. The order of the fields is CDR3 protein, CDR3 DNA, D gene, clone size, J gene, V gene. A D gene is named only where the DNA matches it firmly. The size entry is marked missing in some rows and otherwise reads once, few, many or a size class.

CDR3aa: CASSWGRASETQYF; CDR3nt: TGTGCCAGCAGCTGGGGGAGGGCCTCAGAGACCCAGTACTTC; d_gene: TRBD2; abundance: many; j_gene: TRBJ2-5; v_gene: TRBV5-4
CDR3aa: CASSYSSVAFSGANVLTF; CDR3nt: TGTGCCAGCAGTTACTCGTCGGTCGCCTTCTCTGGGGCCAACGTCCTGACTTTC; d_gene: .; abundance: many; j_gene: TRBJ2-6; v_gene: TRBV6-6
CDR3aa: CASSYTPRADTQYF; CDR3nt: TGTGCCAGCAGTTACACCCCTCGGGCAGATACGCAGTATTTT; d_gene: .; abundance: many; j_gene: TRBJ2-3; v_gene: TRBV12-3/TRBV12-4
CDR3aa: CASSLRSNQPQHF; CDR3nt: TGTGCCAGCAGTTTAAGGAGCAATCAGCCCCAGCATTTT; d_gene: .; abundance: once; j_gene: TRBJ1-5; v_gene: TRBV27
CDR3aa: CASSPRDWRGALQYF; CDR3nt: TGTGCCAGCAGCCCGCGGGACTGGCGGGGGGCGTTGCAGTACTTC; d_gene: TRBD2; abundance: .; j_gene: TRBJ2-7; v_gene: TRBV11-2
CDR3aa: CATSDQSRESNQPQHF; CDR3nt: TGTGCCACCAGTGATCAATCCCGGGAGAGCAATCAGCCCCAGCATTTT; d_gene: .; abundance: many; j_gene: TRBJ1-5; v_gene: TRBV24-1
CDR3aa: CASSQEDTGELFF; CDR3nt: TGTGCCAGCAGCCAAGAGGACACCGGGGAGCTGTTTTTT; d_gene: .; abundance: many; j_gene: TRBJ2-2; v_gene: TRBV3-1
CDR3aa: CSAQDLAGEQETQYF; CDR3nt: TGCAGTGCTCAAGACCTAGCGGGAGAGCAAGAGACCCAGTACTTC; d_gene: TRBD2; abundance: many; j_gene: TRBJ2-5; v_gene: TRBV20-1
CDR3aa: CSVEAGLYEQYF; CDR3nt: TGCAGCGTTGAGGCAGGGTTGTACGAGCAGTACTTC; d_gene: .; abundance: many; j_gene: TRBJ2-7; v_gene: TRBV29-1
CDR3aa: CASISDSNQPQHF; CDR3nt: TGTGCCAGCATAAGCGATAGCAATCAGCCCCAGCATTTT; d_gene: .; abundance: many; j_gene: TRBJ1-5; v_gene: TRBV28
CDR3aa: CASSPTSGIGETQYF; CDR3nt: TGTGCCAGCAGCCCCACTAGCGGGATTGGAGAGACCCAGTACTTC; d_gene: TRBD2; abundance: many; j_gene: TRBJ2-5; v_gene: TRBV12-3/TRBV12-4
CDR3aa: CATSRDRSQETQYF; CDR3nt: TGTGCCACCAGCAGAGACAGGTCCCAAGAGACCCAGTACTTC; d_gene: .; abundance: many; j_gene: TRBJ2-5; v_gene: TRBV15
CDR3aa: CASSYRSDRASYNSPLHF; CDR3nt: TGTGCCAGCAGCTACCGATCCGACAGGGCGTCTTATAATTCACCCCTCCACTTT; d_gene: TRBD1; abundance: .; j_gene: TRBJ1-6; v_gene: TRBV5-6
CDR3aa: CASSLSSGSSYNEQFF; CDR3nt: TGTGCCAGCAGCCTATCCAGCGGCAGCTCCTACAATGAGCAGTTCTTC; d_gene: .; abundance: .; j_gene: TRBJ2-1; v_gene: TRBV27
CDR3aa: CASMVSGAKFASTDTQYF; CDR3nt: TGTGCCAGCATGGTAAGCGGGGCTAAATTCGCTAGCACAGATACGCAGTATTTT; d_gene: TRBD2; abundance: few; j_gene: TRBJ2-3; v_gene: TRBV6-2/TRBV6-3
CDR3aa: CASGVMSTEAFF; CDR3nt: TGTGCCAGCGGAGTAATGAGCACTGAAGCTTTCTTT; d_gene: .; abundance: .; j_gene: TRBJ1-1; v_gene: TRBV11-2
CDR3aa: CASRLLATDTQYF; CDR3nt: TGTGCCAGCAGATTGCTGGCCACAGATACGCAGTATTTT; d_gene: .; abundance: many; j_gene: TRBJ2-3; v_gene: TRBV27
CDR3aa: CASSQSGVSTDTQYF; CDR3nt: TGCGCCAGCAGTCAATCTGGGGTCAGCACAGATACGCAGTATTTT; d_gene: .; abundance: .; j_gene: TRBJ2-3; v_gene: TRBV23-1
CDR3aa: CASSFGGGSGETQYF; CDR3nt: TGTGCCAGCAGCTTTGGCGGGGGCTCGGGAGAGACCCAGTACTTC; d_gene: .; abundance: many; j_gene: TRBJ2-5; v_gene: TRBV7-8
CDR3aa: CASSLAPGAGYEQYF; CDR3nt: TGTGCCAGCAGCTTAGCGCCCGGGGCAGGGTACGAGCAGTACTTC; d_gene: .; abundance: many; j_gene: TRBJ2-7; v_gene: TRBV7-9
CDR3aa: CASSGVVSPYEQYF; CDR3nt: TGTGCCAGCAGCGGAGTAGTGTCTCCCTACGAGCAGTACTTC; d_gene: .; abundance: .; j_gene: TRBJ2-7; v_gene: TRBV7-3
CDR3aa: CASSLGGGGSEQYF; CDR3nt: TGTGCCAGCAGCTTAGGGGGCGGGGGGTCCGAGCAGTACTTC; d_gene: TRBD2; abundance: few; j_gene: TRBJ2-7; v_gene: TRBV7-6
CDR3aa: CASRDEQDEQYF; CDR3nt: TGTGCCAGCAGGGACGAGCAGGACGAGCAGTACTTC; d_gene: .; abundance: many; j_gene: TRBJ2-7; v_gene: TRBV7-9
CDR3aa: CASSQDPGSSYEQYF; CDR3nt: TGCGCCAGCAGCCAAGATCCCGGCTCTTCCTACGAGCAGTACTTC; d_gene: .; abundance: many; j_gene: TRBJ2-7; v_gene: TRBV4-1
CDR3aa: CAISEDFLAGSTDTQYF; CDR3nt: TGTGCCATCAGCGAAGATTTTTTAGCGGGAAGCACAGATACGCAGTATTTT; d_gene: TRBD2; abundance: .; j_gene: TRBJ2-3; v_gene: TRBV10-3
CDR3aa: CASSQEGGRRDTEAFF; CDR3nt: TGCGCCAGCAGCCAAGAGGGGGGGCGCAGGGACACTGAAGCTTTCTTT; d_gene: .; abundance: many; j_gene: TRBJ1-1; v_gene: TRBV4-1
CDR3aa: CASSRSGAGWNTEAFF; CDR3nt: TGTGCCAGCAGCCGCAGCGGCGCAGGGTGGAACACTGAAGCTTTCTTT; d_gene: .; abundance: many; j_gene: TRBJ1-1; v_gene: TRBV7-9
CDR3aa: CASSLVRGNTEAFF; CDR3nt: TGTGCCAGCAGCTTAGTAAGGGGGAACACTGAAGCTTTCTTT; d_gene: .; abundance: many; j_gene: TRBJ1-1; v_gene: TRBV7-8
CDR3aa: CASRDITRGELFF; CDR3nt: TGTGCCAGCAGGGACATCACACGCGGGGAGCTGTTTTTT; d_gene: .; abundance: many; j_gene: TRBJ2-2; v_gene: TRBV4-2
CDR3aa: CASSIRSENTEAFF; CDR3nt: TGTGCCAGTAGTATCCGCAGTGAGAACACTGAAGCTTTCTTT; d_gene: .; abundance: many; j_gene: TRBJ1-1; v_gene: TRBV19
CDR3aa: CASSPKTDYEQYF; CDR3nt: TGTGCCAGCTCACCAAAAACAGACTACGAGCAGTACTTC; d_gene: .; abundance: many; j_gene: TRBJ2-7; v_gene: TRBV18
CDR3aa: CASRSRTSGGSYNEQFF; CDR3nt: TGTGCAAGTCGCTCAAGGACTAGCGGGGGATCCTACAATGAGCAGTTCTTC; d_gene: .; abundance: few; j_gene: TRBJ2-1; v_gene: TRBV12-2
CDR3aa: CASSLLAGPDTQYF; CDR3nt: TGTGCCAGCAGCTTACTCGCGGGACCAGATACGCAGTATTTT; d_gene: .; abundance: many; j_gene: TRBJ2-3; v_gene: TRBV7-9
CDR3aa: CASSISGTGGGTEAFF; CDR3nt: TGTGCCAGTAGTATCTCCGGGACAGGGGGCGGAACTGAAGCTTTCTTT; d_gene: TRBD1; abundance: many; j_gene: TRBJ1-1; v_gene: TRBV19
CDR3aa: CASSYSIFLFSAELNEKLFF; CDR3nt: TGTGCCAGCAGTTACTCGATTTTCCTTTTTTCGGCGGAACTTAATGAAAAACTGTTTTTT; d_gene: .; abundance: .; j_gene: TRBJ1-4; v_gene: TRBV6-2/TRBV6-3
CDR3aa: CASGQVFGLSNTGELFF; CDR3nt: TGTGCCAGCGGCCAAGTCTTCGGACTATCGAACACCGGGGAGCTGTTTTTT; d_gene: .; abundance: once; j_gene: TRBJ2-2; v_gene: TRBV14
CDR3aa: CASSPGTGGYVQYF; CDR3nt: TGTGCCAGCAGCCCTGGGACAGGGGGTTACGTGCAGTACTTC; d_gene: TRBD1; abundance: many; j_gene: TRBJ2-7; v_gene: TRBV14